The 21 T cell receptor beta chains below all came from one sample that was sequenced in a study of cytomegalovirus exposure and HLA in healthy donors. The method was immunoSEQ multiplex PCR; TCRdb's version includes in-frame clones alone and lacks a portion of them. Altogether about 120,000 clones are present, roughly 82% being singletons, with the ten largest covering over 4%. The source material was PBMCs. All receptors come from a man between 18 and 35 years old in good health and CMV-seronegative.

CDR3 protein: CASSPSGSMSYEQYF. The CDR3 nucleotides are TGTGCCAGCAGCCCTAGCGGGAGCATGTCCTACGAGCAGTACTTC. The chain links TRBV7-9 to TRBJ2-7; 10 bases match TRBD2. Unmatched junction bases numbered 5, after V lost 5 bases and J lost 1 base. Germline loops: CDR1 SEHNR, CDR2 FQNEAQ (reference sequence). CDR3 size: 15 residues.

The CDR3 DNA follows: TGTGCCAGCAGCTTAGGAGGGGGGGTGGACAATCAGCCCCAGCATTTT. It encodes CASSLGGGVDNQPQHF. The V call is TRBV7-9, the J call TRBJ1-5; a weak D match, TRBD1 (6 bases). The CDR3 consists of 16 residues. Germline CDR1 is SEHNR and CDR2 is FQNEAQ (reference sequence). Trimming took off 1 base at V and 3 bases at J, with 13 bases between the two ends.

The chain links TRBV28 to TRBJ1-3; TRBD1 is a possible D gene (6 bases). There are 15 residues in the CDR3. The V end was cut by 6 bases, the J end by 1 base, with 13 bases between. The germline V gene encodes CDR1 MDHEN and CDR2 SYDVKM. CDR3 coding DNA: TGTGCCAGCAGCCCAGGGGATTTTTCTGGAAACACCATATATTTT. Translated: CASSPGDFSGNTIYF.

The V call is TRBV29-1, the J call TRBJ1-2; tentative D call: TRBD1 (5 bases). CDR1 is SQVTM and CDR2 is ANQGSEA in the germline V gene. The CDR3 is 15 residues long. The V gene lost 0 bases and the J gene lost 2 bases, with 13 bases spanning the gap. The CDR3: CSVEDRGGANYGYTF. Written as DNA, the CDR3 is TGCAGCGTTGAAGATCGTGGAGGGGCCAACTATGGCTACACCTTC.

This clone appeared a single time. This chain joins TRBV6-5 and TRBJ1-1; possibly TRBD1 for D (6 bases). CDR1 MNHEY and CDR2 SVGAGI come from the germline V gene. Trimming left V 0 bases short and J 11 bases short, with 10 bases between. The CDR3 extends over 12 amino acids. CDR3 amino acids: CASSYSGGEAFF. In DNA form, the CDR3 reads TGTGCCAGCAGTTACTCAGGGGGAGAGGCTTTCTTT.

This sequence joins TRBV7-2 and TRBJ2-1; the match to TRBD2 covers 8 bases. The germline V gene encodes CDR1 SGHTA and CDR2 FQGNSA. The CDR3 is made up of 15 amino acids. Unmatched junction bases numbered 10, after V lost 6 bases and J lost 6 bases. The CDR3 DNA is TGTGCCAGCAGTTCGATCTTAGCGGGATCCAATGAGCAGTTCTTC. Translation gives CASSSILAGSNEQFF. Looking up the rest from reference TRBV7-2 and TRBJ2-1 gives the full variable domain: GAGVSQSPSNKVTEKGKDVELRCDPISGHTALYWYRQSLGQGLEFLIYFQGNSAPDKSGLPSDRFSAERTGGSVSTLTIQRTQQEDSAVYLCASSSILAGSNEQFFGPGTRLTVL.

The CDR3 sequence: CASSLSGPNQPQHF. Written as DNA, the CDR3 is TGCGCCAGCAGCCTTTCTGGGCCCAATCAGCCCCAGCATTTT. V is TRBV5-1 and J is TRBJ1-5; D gene ambiguous. This CDR3 contains 14 residues. Germline V lookup: CDR1 SGHRS, CDR2 YFSETQ. The V gene lost 4 bases and the J gene lost 3 bases, with 11 bases spanning the gap. The whole variable domain, filled in from reference TRBV5-1 and TRBJ1-5, reads KAGVTQTPRYLIKTRGQQVTLSCSPISGHRSVSWYQQTPGQGLQFLFEYFSETQRNKGNFPGRFSGRQFSNSRSEMNVSTLELGDSALYLCASSLSGPNQPQHFGDGTRLSIL.

This chain uses TRBV27 with TRBJ1-3; possible D gene TRBD1, 6 bases. CDR1 is MNHEY and CDR2 is SMNVEV in the germline V gene (reference sequence). The CDR3 has 14 amino acids. The V end lost 6 bases, the J end lost 4 bases, and 13 bases lay between the germline ends. The CDR3 DNA reads as TGTGCCAGCAGCCAGACAGGAGGCGGAAACACCATATATTTT. It is translated as CASSQTGGGNTIYF.

This clone has only a few counts. V and J are TRBV27 and TRBJ1-3, with 10 positions matching TRBD1. J lost 4 bases, V lost 6 bases, and 9 bases had no gene match. The CDR3 runs 16 residues. Looked up from germline, CDR1 is MNHEY and CDR2 is SMNVEV (reference sequence). The CDR3 DNA sequence: TGTGCCAGCAGGCTAACCGGGACAGGGGTCGGAAACACCATATATTTT. Amino acid sequence: CASRLTGTGVGNTIYF.

The CDR3 region is CSAAAVGRTGELFF. CDR3 DNA sequence: TGCAGCGCCGCGGCGGTCGGGAGGACCGGGGAGCTGTTTTTT. The chain is built from TRBV29-1 and TRBJ2-2; TRBD2 aligns across 7 bases. Germline V gene sequence: CDR1 SQVTM, CDR2 ANQGSEA. Losses at the gene ends were 7 bases for V and 5 bases for J; bases not matched to a gene: 10. CDR3 size: 14 residues.

This chain connects TRBV5-8 to TRBJ2-1; 8 nucleotides align to TRBD1. From germline, CDR1 is SGHTS and CDR2 YDEGEE. The CDR3 has 16 amino acids. Trimming took 4 bases from V and 4 from J; bases not matched to a gene: 10. The CDR3 spells CASSGTGGQPYNEQFF. DNA for the CDR3: TGTGCCAGCAGCGGGACAGGCGGCCAACCGTACAATGAGCAGTTCTTC.

The chain has TRBV6-5 and TRBJ2-2, with D perhaps TRBD1 (6 bases). CDR1 and CDR2 from the germline V gene are MNHEY and SVGAGI. This CDR3 is 14 amino acids long. Trimming took off 3 bases at V and 4 bases at J, with 9 bases between the two ends. The CDR3 loop reads CASSYGRGTGELFF. The DNA of the CDR3 is TGTGCCAGCAGTTATGGCAGGGGCACCGGGGAGCTGTTTTTT.

The V and J genes are TRBV19 and TRBJ1-5; D is ambiguous. Looked up from germline, CDR1 is LNHDA and CDR2 is SQIVND (reference sequence). The CDR3 spans 18 residues. V was trimmed by 9 bases and J by 1 base, leaving 25 bases between them. Here the CDR3 reads CASSTQSVRGGSNQPQHF. In DNA, the CDR3 is TGTGCCAGCTCCACCCAGTCCGTCAGAGGCGGGAGCAATCAGCCCCAGCATTTT.

CDR3 in amino acids: CASSSGQGIYEQYF. The CDR3 DNA reads as TGTGCCAGCAGCTCCGGACAGGGGATCTACGAGCAGTACTTC. The V gene is TRBV5-8, the J gene TRBJ2-7; 9 bases are a match to TRBD1. The CDR3 loop spans 14 amino acids. The germline CDR1 and CDR2 sequences are SGHTS and YDEGEE. The ends lost 3 bases at V and 3 bases at J; junction bases unmatched: 4.

This clone was seen a handful of times. The chain couples TRBV2 to TRBJ2-7; TRBD1 is a possible D gene (5 bases). The CDR3 sequence is 14 residues long. V shed 4 bases and J shed 0 bases, with 10 bases lying between them. Germline V lookup: CDR1 SNHLY, CDR2 FYNNEI. The CDR3 protein is CASSAHRSSYEQYF. Written as DNA, the CDR3 is TGTGCCAGCAGTGCCCACAGGTCCTCCTACGAGCAGTACTTC.

The chain joins TRBV28 to TRBJ1-5; 7 nucleotides match TRBD1. From germline, CDR1 is MDHEN and CDR2 SYDVKM. The CDR3 is 17 residues long. Trimming at V came to 8 bases and at J to 0 bases, leaving 13 bases not matched to a gene. CDR3 region: CASVTPGQRHSNQPQHF. The CDR3 DNA reads TGTGCCAGCGTGACCCCGGGACAGAGGCATAGCAATCAGCCCCAGCATTTT. The full variable domain, completed using reference TRBV28 and TRBJ1-5, is DVKVTQSSRYLVKRTGEKVFLECVQDMDHENMFWYRQDPGLGLRLIYFSYDVKMKEKGDIPEGYSVSREKKERFSLILESASTNQTSMYLCASVTPGQRHSNQPQHFGDGTRLSIL.

The rearrangement links TRBV15 to TRBJ2-5; 9 positions agree with TRBD1. Trimming took 7 bases from V and 4 from J; bases not matched to a gene: 4. In germline, CDR1 is LNHNV, CDR2 YYDKDF (reference sequence). CDR3 length equals 13 residues. CDR3 region: CATTQQGAETQYF. The CDR3 region has the DNA TGTGCCACCACGCAACAGGGGGCAGAGACCCAGTACTTC.

The chain carries TRBV30 and TRBJ2-3; no clear D. Trimming removed 0 bases from V and 2 bases from J, with 6 bases in between. The V gene's germline CDR1 is GTSNPN and CDR2 SVGIG (reference sequence). The CDR3 sequence is 13 residues long. The CDR3 DNA reads TGTGCCTGGAGTGTATCTACCACAGATACGCAGTATTTT. It yields the protein CAWSVSTTDTQYF.

This chain uses TRBV10-3 with TRBJ2-7; 9 nucleotides match TRBD2. Germline V gene lookup returns CDR1 ENHRY and CDR2 SYGVKD. The CDR3 contains 13 residues. V trimming: 8 bases; J trimming: 7 bases; junction bases outside the gene matches: 9. The CDR3 DNA sequence: TGTGCCATCTATAGCGGGAGTCTGGGGGAGCAGTACTTC. Its protein product is CAIYSGSLGEQYF.

V usage is TRBV19 and J usage is TRBJ1-5, with D perhaps matching TRBD1 (6 bases). Trimming stripped 6 bases from V and 3 bases from J, with 12 bases between. This CDR3 is 14 amino acids long. The germline CDR1 and CDR2 sequences are LNHDA and SQIVND (reference sequence). In DNA form, the CDR3 reads TGTGCCAGTAGGAGACAGGACCTCAATCAGCCCCAGCATTTT. This encodes CASRRQDLNQPQHF.

This clone was observed a single time. The limits of the CDR3 on the DNA are not certain, so only TCRdb's listed CDR3 is given. This chain connects TRBV2 to TRBJ1-5; TRBD1 is the table's D call, not checked against the DNA. CDR1 is SNHLY and CDR2 is FYNNEI in the germline V gene. From its first to its last residue, the CDR3 has 15 amino acids. Here the CDR3 reads CASSSSVGRAQPQHF.